The 26 T cell receptor beta chains in this list originate from one sample, sequenced in a study of T cells in Graves' hyperthyroidism and ophthalmopathy. Amplification targeted TCR beta CDR3 regions from RNA transcripts. RT-PCR in the first round (using the HTBI primer set) targeted the TCR CDR3. From the multiplex PCR reads, TCRdb called clonotypes with MiXCR, one entry per CDR3 protein. Of fewer than 700,000 distinct CDR3 sequences listed, over 15% were seen once; the top ten hold 17%. Specimen: blood. These receptors came from a woman younger than 35 with Graves' ophthalmopathy.

The genes are TRBV30 and TRBJ1-1, with D perhaps TRBD1 (5 bases). This CDR3 is 16 amino acids long. Trimming removed 5 bases from V and 2 bases from J, with 21 bases in between. CDR1 is GTSNPN, CDR2 SVGIG, per germline (reference sequence). CDR3 DNA sequence: TGTGCCTGGGGTATGGGGTCAGGACACCTTAACACTGAAGCTTTCTTT. Its protein product is CAWGMGSGHLNTEAFF.

This clonotype was seen ten or more times. V usage is TRBV6-1 and J usage is TRBJ1-4; no firm D call. The CDR3 is 16 amino acids. V was shortened by 0 bases and J by 5 bases, with 13 bases between the two germline ends. CDR1 is MNHNS and CDR2 is SASEGT in the germline V gene. CDR3 DNA sequence: TGTGCCAGCAGTGAAGCAGAGGGCAGCCCGAATGAAAAACTGTTTTTT. Protein: CASSEAEGSPNEKLFF.

This clonotype has a count of ten or more. The chain employs TRBV5-6 and TRBJ1-2; D is perhaps TRBD1 (5 bases). In germline, CDR1 is SGHDT, CDR2 YYEEEE. CDR3 length: 14 residues. V lost 1 base to trimming and J lost 7 bases, with 14 bases between them. The CDR3 region has the DNA TGTGCCAGCAGCTTGACGTCGGCCCAGGGTGGCTACACCTTC. Translated: CASSLTSAQGGYTF.

Many counts were recorded for this clonotype. This chain connects TRBV2 to TRBJ1-2; maybe TRBD1 (5 bases). Per the germline V gene, CDR1 is SNHLY and CDR2 is FYNNEI. The V end lost 3 bases, the J end lost 8 bases, and 16 bases lay between the germline ends. The CDR3 is 14 amino acids. Here the CDR3 reads CASSDRRGLTGYTF. CDR3 nucleotides: TGTGCCAGCAGTGACAGGAGGGGCCTTACCGGCTACACCTTC.

This clonotype came up many times. The chain joins TRBV7-8 to TRBJ2-2; 9 nucleotides agree with TRBD2. Trimming at V came to 5 bases and at J to 1 base, leaving 2 bases not matched to a gene. This CDR3 is 15 amino acids long. Germline lookup yields CDR1 SGHVS and CDR2 FQNEAQ. CDR3 DNA: TGTGCCAGCAGCGTTAGCGGGGGGAACACCGGGGAGCTGTTTTTT. This codes for CASSVSGGNTGELFF.

The V gene is TRBV5-5, the J gene TRBJ1-2; D is possibly TRBD1 (5 bases). Germline CDR1 reads SGHKS; CDR2 reads YYEKEE (reference sequence). The V gene lost 0 bases and the J gene lost 0 bases, with 12 bases spanning the gap. The CDR3 is 16 amino acids. CDR3 amino acids: CASSLDRDPANYGYTF. CDR3 DNA: TGTGCCAGCAGCTTGGACCGGGACCCCGCTAACTATGGCTACACCTTC.

This chain links TRBV7-2 with TRBJ1-5, with TRBD1 as a possible D gene (5 bases). V shed 2 bases and J shed 4 bases, with 12 bases lying between them. The germline V gene has CDR1 SGHTA and CDR2 FQGNSA. The CDR3 has 15 residues. CDR3: CASSLSTAKNQPQHF. In DNA, the CDR3 is TGTGCCAGCAGCTTATCGACAGCTAAAAATCAGCCCCAGCATTTT.

This clonotype was counted at least ten times. The V gene is TRBV7-2, the J gene TRBJ2-7; 7 bases match TRBD1. Germline values: CDR1 SGHTA, CDR2 FQGNSA. This CDR3 is built from 15 residues. Losses at the gene ends were 5 bases for V and 1 base for J; bases not matched to a gene: 8. CDR3 amino acids: CASSGRDRFSYEQYF. CDR3 bases: TGTGCCAGCAGCGGAAGGGACAGATTTTCCTACGAGCAGTACTTC. Full variable domain (remainder filled in from reference TRBV7-2 and TRBJ2-7): GAGVSQSPSNKVTEKGKDVELRCDPISGHTALYWYRQSLGQGLEFLIYFQGNSAPDKSGLPSDRFSAERTGGSVSTLTIQRTQQEDSAVYLCASSGRDRFSYEQYFGPGTRLTVT.

This clonotype appeared a few times. V is TRBV15 and J is TRBJ2-1, with a weak D call TRBD2 (5 bases). Trimming left V 5 bases short and J 5 bases short, with 16 bases between. CDR3 length: 15 residues. From germline, CDR1 is LNHNV and CDR2 YYDKDF (reference sequence). The CDR3 DNA reads as TGTGCCACCAGCGTACACCCGGACTCTGACAATGAGCAGTTCTTC. Translation: CATSVHPDSDNEQFF.

The gene calls are TRBV7-2 and TRBJ2-1; D is possibly TRBD1 (5 bases). CDR1 and CDR2 from the germline V gene are SGHTA and FQGNSA. This CDR3 has 15 residues. Trimming removed 5 bases at V and 2 bases at J, with 13 bases between. The CDR3 DNA reads as TGTGCCAGCAGCGTCTTAGACAGTCCCTACAATGAGCAGTTCTTC. Protein: CASSVLDSPYNEQFF.

This clonotype was counted many times. J is TRBJ1-1 and V is TRBV7-2, with a weak D call TRBD1 (5 bases). Germline V gene data show CDR1 as SGHTA and CDR2 as FQGNSA. Trimming pared 5 bases from V and 0 bases from J, leaving 10 bases between. CDR3 length: 14 residues. The DNA for the CDR3 is TGTGCCAGCAGCCTAGGGACGGTGAACACTGAAGCTTTCTTT. It translates to CASSLGTVNTEAFF.

The gene calls are TRBV7-2 and TRBJ2-5; 9 bases map to TRBD2. After removal of 5 bases from V and 3 bases from J, the junction contained 13 bases not matched to a gene. Germline values: CDR1 SGHTA, CDR2 FQGNSA. The CDR3 spans 17 residues. The CDR3 coding sequence is TGTGCCAGCAGCCTGAAGGTCCTAGCGGGACCTAAAGAGACCCAGTACTTC. This codes for CASSLKVLAGPKETQYF.

The rearrangement uses TRBV27 and TRBJ2-3, with 7 bases lining up with TRBD2. The germline CDR1 and CDR2 sequences are MNHEY and SMNVEV (reference sequence). The CDR3 has 15 residues. The ends lost 4 bases at V and 0 bases at J; junction bases unmatched: 4. The CDR3 reads CASSYKRGSTDTQYF. The CDR3 DNA follows: TGTGCCAGCAGTTACAAGCGGGGTAGCACAGATACGCAGTATTTT.

The sample holds a few counts of this clonotype. The J gene is TRBJ2-5, the V gene TRBV3-1, with D maybe TRBD2 (6 bases). The CDR3 length is 16 residues. Germline V CDR1 and CDR2: LGHDT, YNNKEL (reference sequence). V dropped 4 bases and J dropped 0 bases, with 15 bases sitting between them. CDR3 sequence: CASSRRLVGNQETQYF. CDR3 bases: TGTGCCAGCAGCCGCCGACTAGTAGGAAACCAAGAGACCCAGTACTTC.

The chain recombines TRBV9 with TRBJ1-3; D unclear. The CDR3 has 15 amino acids. Germline CDR1 and CDR2: SGDLS and YYNGEE. V was trimmed by 0 bases and J by 0 bases, leaving 7 bases between them. Here the CDR3 reads CASSVEWDSGNTIYF. CDR3 DNA sequence: TGTGCCAGCAGCGTAGAATGGGACTCTGGAAACACCATATATTTT.

A few counts support this clonotype. This chain connects TRBV2 to TRBJ2-3; 9 positions match TRBD2. CDR1 is SNHLY, CDR2 FYNNEI, per germline. V trimming: 1 base; J trimming: 2 bases; junction bases outside the gene matches: 4. The CDR3 is 16 residues long. This CDR3 is CASSEVAGAYTDTQYF. The DNA for the CDR3 is TGTGCCAGCAGTGAAGTAGCGGGGGCATACACAGATACGCAGTATTTT.

Ten or more counts support this clonotype. The chain has TRBV11-2 and TRBJ2-7; the match to TRBD2 covers 16 bases. The CDR3 is 16 residues long. The germline V gene has CDR1 SGHAT and CDR2 FQNNGV. With V trimmed by 5 bases and J by 6 bases, 7 bases remained unmatched. The chain's CDR3 is CASSDPGTSGGAEQYF. In DNA, the CDR3 is TGTGCCAGCAGCGATCCCGGGACTAGCGGGGGGGCCGAGCAGTACTTC.

The chain joins TRBV9 to TRBJ2-2; TRBD2 agrees at 9 bases. There are 18 residues in the CDR3. The V and J ends lost 0 bases and 4 bases, in that order; junction bases with no gene match: 10. CDR1 and CDR2 from the germline V gene are SGDLS and YYNGEE. The CDR3 spells CASSVVSGAGGRTGELFF. For the CDR3, the DNA is TGTGCCAGCAGCGTAGTCTCCGGAGCGGGGGGTCGCACCGGGGAGCTGTTTTTT.

In its sample, this clonotype was seen many times. The chain is built from TRBV6-1 and TRBJ2-1; TRBD2 matches at 11 bases. Losses at the gene ends were 8 bases for V and 8 bases for J; bases not matched to a gene: 11. In germline, CDR1 is MNHNS, CDR2 SASEGT. This CDR3 has 15 residues. In nucleotides, the CDR3 is TGTGCCAGCGTTCGCGCTAGCGGGGGGCCCCATGAGCAGTTCTTC. Its translation: CASVRASGGPHEQFF.

This clonotype showed up just a few times. The chain joins TRBV28 to TRBJ1-5, with 8 bases matching TRBD1. The length of the CDR3 is 15 residues. Germline V gives CDR1 MDHEN, CDR2 SYDVKM. The V gene end was trimmed by 7 bases and the J gene end by 0 bases; junction bases not matched to a gene: 5. This chain's CDR3 is CASIRDRRSNQPQHF. CDR3 nucleotides: TGTGCCAGCATTAGGGACAGGCGTAGCAATCAGCCCCAGCATTTT.

This rearrangement joins TRBV27 to TRBJ1-1; 7 bases are shared with TRBD1. Germline V gene sequence: CDR1 MNHEY, CDR2 SMNVEV (reference sequence). The CDR3 is made up of 15 amino acids. V shed 5 bases, J shed 2 bases, and the junction held 8 bases outside the gene matches. The CDR3 coding sequence is TGTGCCAGCAGTCCATTGGACAGGCTTAACACTGAAGCTTTCTTT. Its translation: CASSPLDRLNTEAFF.

The chain couples TRBV12-5 to TRBJ1-4; D call uncertain. Trimming shortened V by 0 bases and J by 4 bases, and 15 bases separated the two germline ends. Germline lookup yields CDR1 LGHNT and CDR2 FRNRAP. The CDR3 totals 17 residues. CDR3 in DNA: TGTGCTAGTGGTTTGGTACCGGCAGGCGTATTTAATGAAAAACTGTTTTTT. The encoded protein is CASGLVPAGVFNEKLFF.

V gene TRBV28 combines with J gene TRBJ2-7; TRBD1 matches at 10 bases. Germline CDR1 reads MDHEN; CDR2 reads SYDVKM. Trimming cost V 5 bases and J 2 bases; bases outside gene matches: 6. CDR3 length: 15 residues. This CDR3 reads CASSDIGTGAYEQYF. The CDR3 DNA reads as TGTGCCAGCAGTGACATAGGGACAGGGGCCTACGAGCAGTACTTC.

This clonotype has a handful of counts. This sequence joins TRBV30 and TRBJ1-1; tentative D call: TRBD1 (6 bases). The CDR3 sequence is 15 residues long. CDR1 and CDR2 from the germline V gene are GTSNPN and SVGIG (reference sequence). Trimming took 4 bases from V and 6 from J, leaving 21 bases between them. In DNA form, the CDR3 reads TGTGCCTGGAATGGAACACCGTCCGGGGGGCCTGAAGCTTTCTTT. It translates to CAWNGTPSGGPEAFF.

This clonotype was detected ten times or more. The J gene is TRBJ1-1, the V gene TRBV5-1; no definite D call. CDR3 length: 14 residues. Germline assignment: CDR1 SGHRS and CDR2 YFSETQ. Trimming pared 4 bases from V and 5 bases from J, leaving 15 bases between. The CDR3 is CASSRRAGGTEAFF. The CDR3 coding sequence is TGCGCCAGCAGCAGGAGGGCTGGAGGAACTGAAGCTTTCTTT.

This chain connects TRBV20-1 to TRBJ2-5; weak D call: TRBD2 (5 bases). This CDR3 is 15 amino acids long. The germline V and J ends were trimmed by 3 bases and 4 bases, with 18 bases remaining between them. In germline, CDR1 is DFQATT, CDR2 SNEGSKA (reference sequence). The DNA of the CDR3 is TGCAGTGCTAGGGGTGAAGACGGGAAACGAGAGACCCAGTACTTC. It specifies CSARGEDGKRETQYF.